This TCR beta chain came from a study of blood T cells in healthy people across ages. Sample-barcoded 5' priming and a J-beta primer mix drove a second PCR of roughly 7 to 11 cycles. TCRdb passed the 5' RACE reads through MiXCR, listing each CDR3 protein once. The table shows approximately 1,000,000 distinct CDR3 sequences, with 35% to 40% occurring only once. The sequence was collected from a man between 18 and 29 years old in good health. Sequencing used blood.

The CDR3 protein is CASSSGTITSYEQFF. CDR3 DNA sequence: TGTGCCAGCAGCTCCGGGACTATTACAAGTTATGAGCAGTTCTTC. The V call is TRBV12-3 or TRBV12-4, the J call TRBJ2-1, with 7 bases identical to TRBD2. V gave up 6 bases and J gave up 8 bases; unmatched junction bases: 13. This CDR3 is built from 15 residues.